This is a list of T cell receptor beta chains from one sample in a study of PD-1 blockade in classical Hodgkin lymphoma. Here immunoSEQ multiplex PCR was the method, and the copy in TCRdb shows in-frame clones only, minus some. The top ten hold roughly a sixth of the sample, which has about 18,000 clones, 75% to 85% seen once. This sample comprised peripheral blood mononuclear cells (PBMCs), obtained before the second cycle of nivolumab. Source of these receptors: a human donor with classical Hodgkin lymphoma. CDR3s leave out the opening cysteine and the closing phenylalanine or tryptophan.

v_call	j_call	cdr3_aa
TRBV5-1	TRBJ2-1	ASSLAGQGAANEQF
TRBV5-1	TRBJ1-2	ASGRGSDYGYT
TRBV27	TRBJ1-2	ASSLSLGYYGYT
TRBV7-3	TRBJ2-7	ASSLRRTGSYEQY
TRBV7-2	TRBJ2-5	ASSLLGVGTQY
TRBV7-2	TRBJ2-1	ASSKRTSGRNEQF
TRBV19	TRBJ1-1	ASSPFGGALRTYGEAF
TRBV4-3	TRBJ2-5	ASSQKFVEAETQY
TRBV28	TRBJ2-1	ASNPQGLAGPTSLNEQF
TRBV25-1	TRBJ1-4	ASSELRDVSEKLF
TRBV2	TRBJ2-2	ASRDSPGELF
TRBV27	TRBJ2-7	ASSLSILAVAYEQY
TRBV7-3	TRBJ2-1	ASSLASGNNEQF
TRBV6-5	TRBJ2-1	ASSMSSGSYNEQF
TRBV11-2	TRBJ1-2	ASSSLDYGYT
TRBV6-5	TRBJ1-6	ASSSQGSNSPLH
TRBV5-1	TRBJ2-3	ASSGDLSTDTQY
TRBV19	TRBJ2-6	ASSRRLKSQSRANVLT
TRBV29-1	TRBJ1-5	SVGVSGGGQPQH
TRBV19	TRBJ2-7	ASSIVGFGYEQY
TRBV5-6	TRBJ1-4	ASSLVGEKLF
TRBV28	TRBJ1-5	ASSYQGNQPQH
TRBV19	TRBJ1-1	ASTSGPNTEAF